Presented here are 27 T cell receptor beta chains from one specimen sequenced in a study of T cell responses to AZD1222 COVID-19 vaccine. Generated by immunoSEQ multiplex PCR, the TCRdb table keeps only in-frame clones and is missing some. This sample yields more than 120,000 clones, of which 85% to 95% are seen a single time; less than 9.5% belongs to the top ten. The material sequenced was peripheral blood, taken 28 days after the second AZD1222 dose. These TCRs come from an adult who received the AZD1222 COVID-19 vaccine.

The V gene is TRBV18, the J gene TRBJ2-3; D remains ambiguous. Trimming took off 3 bases at V and 5 bases at J, with 12 bases between the two ends. Germline CDR1 and CDR2: KGHSH and LQKENI. There are 14 residues in the CDR3. CDR3 nucleotide sequence: TGTGCCAGCTCACCGGAGTCGGCAGAAGATACGCAGTATTTT. Protein product: CASSPESAEDTQYF.

The chain recombines TRBV2 with TRBJ1-5; tentative D call: TRBD1 (5 bases). Trimming left V 4 bases short and J 8 bases short, with 12 bases between. The CDR3 has 13 amino acids. Germline CDR1 is SNHLY and CDR2 is FYNNEI. CDR3 in DNA: TGTGCCAGCAGTGTTGGGGGGGTGAAGCCCCAGCATTTT. Protein product: CASSVGGVKPQHF.

The rearrangement uses TRBV30 and TRBJ1-5; 8 bases fit TRBD1. Germline V CDR1 and CDR2: GTSNPN, SVGIG (reference sequence). The CDR3 has 15 amino acids. V was clipped by 0 bases and J by 6 bases; unmatched bases: 7. Written as DNA, the CDR3 is TGTGCCTGGAGTGTACAGTCAGGGGGCGGTCAGCCCCAGCATTTT. Translating gives CAWSVQSGGGQPQHF.

The chain employs TRBV28 and TRBJ2-7; 7 bases agree with TRBD1. V was pared by 1 base and J by 3 bases, with 0 bases of the junction left unmatched. The germline V gene has CDR1 MDHEN and CDR2 SYDVKM. This CDR3 has 13 residues. The CDR3 DNA is TGTGCCAGCAGTTTATACAGGGGCTACGAGCAGTACGTC. This translates into CASSLYRGYEQYV.

The rearrangement links TRBV9 to TRBJ2-1; D is possibly TRBD1 (5 bases). This CDR3 has 15 amino acids. Germline values: CDR1 SGDLS, CDR2 YYNGEE. Trimming left V 0 bases short and J 4 bases short, with 11 bases between. In DNA form, the CDR3 reads TGTGCCAGCAGCGTAGGACAGAACTCGTACAATGAGCAGTTCTTC. Protein: CASSVGQNSYNEQFF.

CDR3 nucleotides: TGTGCCAGCAGTTACTCATTTGAGGCAGAAAAACTGTTTTTT. This translates into CASSYSFEAEKLFF. The V and J genes are TRBV6-6 and TRBJ1-4, with no clear D. This CDR3 region has 14 residues. From germline, CDR1 is MNHNY and CDR2 SVGAGI (reference sequence). The V end lost 0 bases, the J end lost 8 bases, and 10 bases lay between the germline ends.

This chain joins TRBV18 and TRBJ2-7, with TRBD2 matching 8 bases. Germline V gene sequence: CDR1 KGHSH, CDR2 LQKENI. This CDR3 comprises 13 residues. V lost 2 bases, J lost 7 bases, and 4 bases stayed unmatched. The CDR3 spells CASSPSGGGEQYV. The CDR3 DNA is TGTGCCAGCTCACCAAGCGGGGGAGGTGAGCAGTACGTC.

The DNA for the CDR3 is TGTGCCAGCAGCCTCGGCGGGAAGACCTCCTACGAGCAGTACTTC. This sequence encodes CASSLGGKTSYEQYF. The chain has TRBV7-9 and TRBJ2-7; a possible D gene is TRBD2 (6 bases). V was shortened by 5 bases and J by 0 bases, with 14 bases between the two germline ends. This CDR3 is built from 15 residues. From germline, CDR1 is SEHNR and CDR2 FQNEAQ (reference sequence).

V gene TRBV2 combines with J gene TRBJ1-5, with 8 bases identical to TRBD1. The CDR3 covers 14 residues. Trimming removed 2 bases from V and 7 bases from J; junction bases left unmatched: 4. Per the germline V gene, CDR1 is SNHLY and CDR2 is FYNNEI. CDR3 protein: CASSEQGALQPQHF. The CDR3 nucleotides are TGTGCCAGCAGTGAACAGGGGGCATTGCAGCCCCAGCATTTT.

V is TRBV3-1 (or the pseudogene TRBV3-2) and J is TRBJ1-1, with D unresolved. Germline values: CDR1 LGHDT, CDR2 YNNKEL (reference sequence). The CDR3 loop spans 15 amino acids. V dropped 0 bases and J dropped 0 bases, with 8 bases sitting between them. The CDR3 DNA is TGTGCCAGCAGCCAAGATCGACCCTTGAACACTGAAGCTTTCTTT. It is translated as CASSQDRPLNTEAFF.

The chain recombines TRBV4-1 with TRBJ1-2; D is ambiguous. The ends were cut back, 0 bases at V and 7 bases at J, with 9 bases in the middle. This CDR3 comprises 13 residues. In germline, CDR1 is MGHRA, CDR2 YSYEKL. DNA for the CDR3: TGCGCCAGCAGCCAAGATTATTGGTCTGGCTACACCTTC. It is translated as CASSQDYWSGYTF.

This chain uses TRBV2 with TRBJ2-7; 16 positions agree with TRBD2. Trimming took 6 bases from V and 1 from J; bases not matched to a gene: 3. CDR1 SNHLY and CDR2 FYNNEI come from the germline V gene. The CDR3 sequence is 16 residues long. As DNA, the CDR3 is TGTGCCAGCAGGATGGGACTAGCGGGAGGGTCCTACGAGCAGTACTTC. Translated: CASRMGLAGGSYEQYF.

The chain recombines TRBV24-1 with TRBJ1-6; D is unclear. The length of the CDR3 is 15 residues. Germline loops: CDR1 KGHDR, CDR2 SFDVKD. V dropped 6 bases and J dropped 0 bases, with 8 bases sitting between them. The CDR3 bases are TGTGCCACCAGTTACCGGAGCTCCTATAATTCACCCCTCCACTTT. This translates into CATSYRSSYNSPLHF.

V gene TRBV7-9 combines with J gene TRBJ2-3; D is perhaps TRBD2 (5 bases). V dropped 3 bases and J dropped 2 bases, with 12 bases sitting between them. CDR3 length: 15 residues. Germline CDR1 reads SEHNR; CDR2 reads FQNEAQ (reference sequence). CDR3 sequence: CASSFTSLITDTQYF. In nucleotides, the CDR3 is TGTGCCAGCAGCTTTACTAGTTTGATCACAGATACGCAGTATTTT.

The V gene is TRBV11-2, the J gene TRBJ2-2; 13 bases agree with TRBD2. Germline V CDR1 and CDR2: SGHAT, FQNNGV. V shed 5 bases, J shed 1 base, and the junction held 7 bases outside the gene matches. The CDR3 totals 18 residues. CDR3 nucleotide sequence: TGTGCCAGCAGCGCCTTGACTAGCGGGAGGAGGAACACCGGGGAGCTGTTTTTT. Translated: CASSALTSGRRNTGELFF.

The chain combines TRBV11-2 with TRBJ1-1; TRBD1 might be the D (5 bases). Trimming left V 5 bases short and J 4 bases short, with 11 bases between. CDR3 length: 13 residues. In germline, CDR1 is SGHAT, CDR2 FQNNGV. This chain's CDR3 is CASSNRDFTEAFF. CDR3 bases: TGTGCCAGCAGCAATCGGGACTTCACTGAAGCTTTCTTT.

The rearrangement joins TRBV7-3 to TRBJ2-1; tentatively, D is TRBD1 or TRBD2 (6 bases each). The V gene's germline CDR1 is SGHTA and CDR2 FQGTGA. This CDR3 is built from 15 residues. Trimming took off 2 bases at V and 8 bases at J, with 16 bases between the two ends. The CDR3 reads CASSLGKGGFDEQFF. The CDR3 bases are TGTGCCAGCAGCTTAGGGAAGGGGGGTTTTGATGAGCAGTTCTTC.

This clone was seen once. This chain joins TRBV5-8 and TRBJ1-1; D unclear. Germline CDR1 reads SGHTS; CDR2 reads YDEGEE. Deletions cut 4 bases from V and 8 bases from J, with 12 bases between. This CDR3 region has 12 residues. The CDR3 protein is CASSPPRREAFF. The CDR3 DNA is TGTGCCAGCAGCCCCCCGAGAAGGGAAGCTTTCTTT.

This clone was seen once. The chain employs TRBV7-8 and TRBJ2-1; 8 bases agree with TRBD1. The V and J ends lost 5 bases and 7 bases, in that order; junction bases with no gene match: 4. CDR3 size: 13 residues. Germline CDR1 SGHVS, CDR2 FQNEAQ. The CDR3 here is CASSEHRGNEQFF. The CDR3 DNA reads TGTGCCAGCAGCGAACACAGGGGGAATGAGCAGTTCTTC.

This chain joins TRBV3-1 (or the pseudogene TRBV3-2) and TRBJ1-4, with a tentative D call TRBD1 (5 bases). This CDR3 has 15 residues. V shed 3 bases and J shed 5 bases, with 13 bases lying between them. The V gene's germline CDR1 is LGHDT and CDR2 YNNKEL (reference sequence). CDR3 DNA: TGTGCCAGCAGCCACGGGGGGTCAGGGAATGAAAAACTGTTTTTT. Residues: CASSHGGSGNEKLFF.

The J gene is TRBJ1-2, the V gene TRBV28; D not certain. CDR3 length: 13 residues. The V gene's germline CDR1 is MDHEN and CDR2 SYDVKM. Trimming removed 2 bases at V and 7 bases at J, with 11 bases between. The DNA for the CDR3 is TGTGCCAGCAGTTTACACGTCGGCAGTGGCTACACCTTC. Its translation: CASSLHVGSGYTF.

This sequence joins TRBV2 and TRBJ2-7, with a weak D call TRBD2 (6 bases). The CDR3 runs to 13 residues. The V end lost 4 bases, the J end lost 7 bases, and 14 bases lay between the germline ends. Germline CDR1 is SNHLY and CDR2 is FYNNEI. The CDR3 DNA is TGTGCCAGCAGTGCCGGGACTGGCCAGGAGCAGTACTTC. Translating gives CASSAGTGQEQYF.

The genes are TRBV4-1 and TRBJ1-6; a possible D gene is TRBD1 (6 bases). CDR3 length: 14 residues. Germline-derived CDR1 and CDR2 are MGHRA and YSYEKL. Between the trimmed V and J ends, which lost 0 bases and 10 bases, there was a span of 10 bases. The CDR3 nucleotides are TGCGCCAGCAGCCAAGAAAGGGGGAACTCACCCCTCCACTTT. As protein: CASSQERGNSPLHF.

The CDR3 reads CAISGQAPGANVLTF. The CDR3 DNA reads TGTGCCATCAGCGGACAGGCCCCTGGGGCCAACGTCCTGACTTTC. This chain joins TRBV10-3 and TRBJ2-6, with TRBD1 matching 7 bases. The germline V gene encodes CDR1 ENHRY and CDR2 SYGVKD. The V gene end was trimmed by 6 bases and the J gene end by 2 bases; junction bases not matched to a gene: 4. The CDR3 has 15 residues.

The rearrangement uses TRBV5-1 and TRBJ2-5; 8 nucleotides line up with TRBD1. In germline, CDR1 is SGHRS, CDR2 YFSETQ. The CDR3 covers 16 residues. The junction had 8 bases not matched to a gene; V was cut back by 4 bases and J by 0 bases. The CDR3 DNA follows: TGCGCCAGCAGCATAGGACAGGGCACGTACCAAGAGACCCAGTACTTC. Translation gives CASSIGQGTYQETQYF.

CDR3 nucleotides: TGTGCCAGCAGCGTAGAGGGGCCTAACTATGGCTACACCTTC. It yields the protein CASSVEGPNYGYTF. The rearrangement links TRBV9 to TRBJ1-2; D might be TRBD1 (5 bases). The germline V and J ends were trimmed by 0 bases and 0 bases, with 6 bases remaining between them. Germline values: CDR1 SGDLS, CDR2 YYNGEE. This CDR3 has 14 amino acids.

This rearrangement joins TRBV28 to TRBJ1-6; D not resolved. V gave up 6 bases and J gave up 8 bases, with 23 bases separating them. Germline loops: CDR1 MDHEN, CDR2 SYDVKM. This CDR3 region has 17 residues. In DNA form, the CDR3 reads TGTGCCAGCAGCCACACGCCTGTGCAGGTGCGTCATTCACCCCTCCACTTT. Translation gives CASSHTPVQVRHSPLHF.